This T cell receptor beta chain appears in the sequencing data of a study of Graves' ophthalmopathy and Graves' hyperthyroidism. The wider study: Before any treatment, peripheral blood was taken at the initial diagnosis.

This clonotype has ten or more counts. Its target is not known. Using RNA transcripts, the TCR beta CDR3 regions were amplified. The library came from an HTBI-primed first-round RT-PCR and a second-round multiplex PCR. TCRdb re-called the multiplex PCR reads through MiXCR, storing one row per CDR3 protein. The table shows 600,000 to 700,000 distinct CDR3 sequences, with more than 40% occurring only once. Points from the study as a whole: The model reached roughly 70% sensitivity and about 72% specificity for predicting ophthalmopathy progression.

V shed 1 base and J shed 4 bases, with 15 bases lying between them. Germline CDR1 and CDR2: KGHDR and SFDVKD. The CDR3 spans 17 residues. The V gene is TRBV24-1, the J gene TRBJ2-2, with D tentatively TRBD2 (5 bases). The sample comprised peripheral blood. The clonotype originates from an adult man with Graves' ophthalmopathy. CDR3 protein: CATSDFGPAGSTGELFF. CDR3 DNA sequence: TGTGCCACCAGTGATTTCGGGCCAGCTGGGAGCACCGGGGAGCTGTTTTTT.